The present T cell receptor beta chain was sequenced within a study of cytomegalovirus exposure and HLA in healthy donors. To note about this clone: The same CDR3 can be traced to other DNA sequences in this sample.

Primers: 60 Vbeta forward and 13 Jbeta reverse. Data came from immunoSEQ multiplex PCR; TCRdb stores just in-frame clones and leaves some out. The sample contains fewer than 200,000 clones, over 70% of which appear only once. The sequence was obtained from a man in his forties or fifties in good health and CMV-seronegative. The sequencing input was PBMCs.

The CDR3 sequence: CSAPLGNTIYF. The DNA of the CDR3 is TGCAGTGCTCCCCTCGGAAACACCATATATTTT. This chain connects TRBV20-1 to TRBJ1-3; D ambiguous. The length of the CDR3 is 11 residues. CDR1 is DFQATT and CDR2 is SNEGSKA in the germline V gene (reference sequence). Trimming left V 5 bases short and J 4 bases short, with 6 bases between.